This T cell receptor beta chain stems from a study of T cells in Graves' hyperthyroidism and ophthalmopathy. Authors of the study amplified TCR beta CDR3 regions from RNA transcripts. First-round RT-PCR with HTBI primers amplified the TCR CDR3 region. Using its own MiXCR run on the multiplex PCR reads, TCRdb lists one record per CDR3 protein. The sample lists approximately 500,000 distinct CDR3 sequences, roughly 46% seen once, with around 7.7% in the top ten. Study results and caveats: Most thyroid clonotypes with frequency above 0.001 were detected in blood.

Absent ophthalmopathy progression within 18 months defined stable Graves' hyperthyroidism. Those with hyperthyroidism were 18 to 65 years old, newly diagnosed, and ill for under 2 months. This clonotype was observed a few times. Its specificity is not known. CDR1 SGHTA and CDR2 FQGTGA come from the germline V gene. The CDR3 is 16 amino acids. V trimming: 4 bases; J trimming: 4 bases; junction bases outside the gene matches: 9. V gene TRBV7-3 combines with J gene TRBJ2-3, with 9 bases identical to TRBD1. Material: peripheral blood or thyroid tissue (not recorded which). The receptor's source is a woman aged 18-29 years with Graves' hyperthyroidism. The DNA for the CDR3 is TGTGCCAGCAGCTCTGCCGGGACAGGGACCGCAGATACGCAGTATTTT. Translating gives CASSSAGTGTADTQYF. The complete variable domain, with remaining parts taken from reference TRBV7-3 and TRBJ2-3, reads GAGVSQTPSNKVTEKGKYVELRCDPISGHTALYWYRQSLGQGPEFLIYFQGTGAADDSGLPNDRFFAVRPEGSVSTLKIQRTERGDSAVYLCASSSAGTGTADTQYFGPGTRLTVL.